Sequencing of this TCR beta chain was carried out in a study of CD8 T cells in ankylosing spondylitis. TCRdb redid the calling of the 5' RACE reads with MiXCR, one entry per CDR3 protein. Of 30,000 to 40,000 distinct CDR3 sequences in the sample, less than 4% were seen once. This clonotype appeared many times. V shed 3 bases, J shed 2 bases, and the junction held 7 bases outside the gene matches. CDR1 and CDR2 (germline): SGDLS, YYNGEE. The CDR3 sequence is 15 residues long. The sequence was obtained from a male donor with ankylosing spondylitis or in good health (not recorded which). The sample was blood, either unsorted or a sorted T cell fraction (not recorded which). The chain combines TRBV9 with TRBJ2-5; 7 nucleotides align to TRBD1. The chain's CDR3 is CASSAQQGRQETQYF. CDR3 bases: TGTGCCAGCAGCGCCCAACAGGGGCGGCAAGAGACCCAGTACTTC.